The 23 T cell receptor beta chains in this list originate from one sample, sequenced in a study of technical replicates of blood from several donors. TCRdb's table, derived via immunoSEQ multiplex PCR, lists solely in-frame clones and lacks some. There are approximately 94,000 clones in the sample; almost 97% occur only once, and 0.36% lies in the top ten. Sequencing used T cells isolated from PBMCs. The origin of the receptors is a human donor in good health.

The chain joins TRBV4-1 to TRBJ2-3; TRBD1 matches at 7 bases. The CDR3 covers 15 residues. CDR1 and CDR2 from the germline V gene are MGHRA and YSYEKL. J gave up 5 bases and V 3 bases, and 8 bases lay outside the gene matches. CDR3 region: CASSHLDRVEDTQYF. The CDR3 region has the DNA TGCGCCAGCAGCCACTTAGACAGGGTGGAAGATACGCAGTATTTT.

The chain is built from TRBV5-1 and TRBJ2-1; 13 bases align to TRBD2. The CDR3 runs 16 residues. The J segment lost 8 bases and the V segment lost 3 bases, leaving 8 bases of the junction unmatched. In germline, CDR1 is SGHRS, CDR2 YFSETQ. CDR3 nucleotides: TGCGCCAGCAGCTCCTCCGGGACTAGCGGGAATTATGAGCAGTTCTTC. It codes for CASSSSGTSGNYEQFF.

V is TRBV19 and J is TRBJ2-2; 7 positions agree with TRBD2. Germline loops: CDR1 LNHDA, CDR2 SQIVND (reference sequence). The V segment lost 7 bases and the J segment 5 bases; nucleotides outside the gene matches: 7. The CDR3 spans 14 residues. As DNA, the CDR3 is TGTGCCAGTAATGCAGCGGGGTGGACCGGGGAGCTGTTTTTT. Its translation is CASNAAGWTGELFF.

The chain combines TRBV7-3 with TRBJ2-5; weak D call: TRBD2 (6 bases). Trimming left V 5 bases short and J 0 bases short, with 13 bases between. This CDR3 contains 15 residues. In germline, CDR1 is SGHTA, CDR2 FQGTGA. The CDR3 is CASSLSGGYQETQYF. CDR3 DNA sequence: TGTGCCAGCAGCCTTAGCGGAGGGTACCAAGAGACCCAGTACTTC.

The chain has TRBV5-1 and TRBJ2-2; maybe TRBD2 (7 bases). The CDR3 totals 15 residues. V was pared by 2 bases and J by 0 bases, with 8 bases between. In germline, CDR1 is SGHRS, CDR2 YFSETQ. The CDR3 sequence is CASSFGGPNTGELFF. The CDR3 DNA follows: TGCGCCAGCAGCTTCGGGGGGCCGAACACCGGGGAGCTGTTTTTT. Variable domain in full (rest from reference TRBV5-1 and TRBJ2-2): KAGVTQTPRYLIKTRGQQVTLSCSPISGHRSVSWYQQTPGQGLQFLFEYFSETQRNKGNFPGRFSGRQFSNSRSEMNVSTLELGDSALYLCASSFGGPNTGELFFGEGSRLTVL.

This chain's CDR3 is CASKAGYNEQFF. CDR3 nucleotides: TGTGCCAGCAAGGCGGGATACAATGAGCAGTTCTTC. This chain uses TRBV27 with TRBJ2-1, with D maybe TRBD2 (6 bases). The CDR3 length is 12 residues. V was shortened by 7 bases and J by 4 bases, with 8 bases between the two germline ends. Germline assignment: CDR1 MNHEY and CDR2 SMNVEV (reference sequence).

This CDR3 reads CASSEASSYNEQFF. In DNA, the CDR3 is TGTGCCAGCAGTGAGGCTAGCAGCTACAATGAGCAGTTCTTC. This chain joins TRBV2 and TRBJ2-1, with a weak D call TRBD2 (5 bases). CDR1 is SNHLY, CDR2 FYNNEI, per germline. This CDR3 contains 14 residues. V was pared by 3 bases and J by 3 bases, with 9 bases between.

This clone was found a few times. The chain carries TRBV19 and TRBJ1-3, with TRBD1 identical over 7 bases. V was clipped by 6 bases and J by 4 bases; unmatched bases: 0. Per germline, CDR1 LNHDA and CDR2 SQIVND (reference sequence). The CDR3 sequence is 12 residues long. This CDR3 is CASRTGGNTIYF. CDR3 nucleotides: TGTGCCAGTAGGACAGGGGGAAACACCATATATTTT.

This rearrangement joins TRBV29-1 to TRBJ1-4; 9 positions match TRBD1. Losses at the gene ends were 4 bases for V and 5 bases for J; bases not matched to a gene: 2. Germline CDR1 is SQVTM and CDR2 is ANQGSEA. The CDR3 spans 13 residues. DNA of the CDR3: TGCAGCGTTGCTGGGACAGGGAATGAAAAACTGTTTTTT. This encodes CSVAGTGNEKLFF.

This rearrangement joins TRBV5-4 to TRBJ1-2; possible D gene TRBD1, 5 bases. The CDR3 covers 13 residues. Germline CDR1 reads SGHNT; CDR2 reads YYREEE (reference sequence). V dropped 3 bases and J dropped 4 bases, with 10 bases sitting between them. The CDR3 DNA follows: TGTGCCAGCAGCTCGAGCGGGGCCTATGGCTACACCTTC. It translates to CASSSSGAYGYTF. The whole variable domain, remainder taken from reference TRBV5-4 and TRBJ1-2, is ETGVTQSPTHLIKTRGQQVTLRCSSQSGHNTVSWYQQALGQGPQFIFQYYREEENGRGNFPPRFSGLQFPNYSSELNVNALELDDSALYLCASSSSGAYGYTFGSGTRLTVV.

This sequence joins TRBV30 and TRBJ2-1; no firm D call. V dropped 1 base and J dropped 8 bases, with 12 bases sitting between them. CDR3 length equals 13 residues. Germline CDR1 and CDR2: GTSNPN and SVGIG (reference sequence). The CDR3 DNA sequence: TGTGCCTGGAGTGGACTGTCGCTACATGAGCAGTTCTTC. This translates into CAWSGLSLHEQFF. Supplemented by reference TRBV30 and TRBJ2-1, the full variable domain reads SQTIHQWPATLVQPVGSPLSLECTVEGTSNPNLYWYRQAAGRGLQLLFYSVGIGQISSEVPQNLSASRPQDRQFILSSKKLLLSDSGFYLCAWSGLSLHEQFFGPGTRLTVL.

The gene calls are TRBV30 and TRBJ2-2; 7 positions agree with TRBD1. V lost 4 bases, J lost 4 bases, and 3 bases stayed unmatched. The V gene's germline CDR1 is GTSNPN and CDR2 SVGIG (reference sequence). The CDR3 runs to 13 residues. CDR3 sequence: CAWMGQTTGELFF. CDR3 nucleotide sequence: TGTGCCTGGATGGGACAGACCACCGGGGAGCTGTTTTTT.

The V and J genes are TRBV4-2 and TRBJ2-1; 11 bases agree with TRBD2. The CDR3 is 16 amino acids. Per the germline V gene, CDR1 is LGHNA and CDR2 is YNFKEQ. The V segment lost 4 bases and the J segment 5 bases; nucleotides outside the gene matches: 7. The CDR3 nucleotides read TGTGCCAGCAGCCCCAGGACTAGCGGGTTCAACAATGAGCAGTTCTTC. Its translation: CASSPRTSGFNNEQFF.

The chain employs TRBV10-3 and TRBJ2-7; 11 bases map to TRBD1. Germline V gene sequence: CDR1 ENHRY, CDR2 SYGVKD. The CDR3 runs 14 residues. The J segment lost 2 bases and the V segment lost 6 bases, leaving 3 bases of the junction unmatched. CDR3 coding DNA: TGTGCCATCAGAGGGGACAGGGGGACCTACGAGCAGTACTTC. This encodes CAIRGDRGTYEQYF.

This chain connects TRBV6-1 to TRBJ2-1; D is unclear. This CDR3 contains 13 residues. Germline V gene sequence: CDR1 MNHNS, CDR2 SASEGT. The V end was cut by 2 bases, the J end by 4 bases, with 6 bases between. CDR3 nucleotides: TGTGCCAGCAGTGAACGTCTGTACAATGAGCAGTTCTTC. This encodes CASSERLYNEQFF.

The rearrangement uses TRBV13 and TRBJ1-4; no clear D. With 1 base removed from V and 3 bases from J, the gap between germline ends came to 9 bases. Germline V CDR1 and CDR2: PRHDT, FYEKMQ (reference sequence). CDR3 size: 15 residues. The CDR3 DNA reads TGTGCCAGCAGCTTAGCTCGTGCGGCTAATGAAAAACTGTTTTTT. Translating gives CASSLARAANEKLFF.

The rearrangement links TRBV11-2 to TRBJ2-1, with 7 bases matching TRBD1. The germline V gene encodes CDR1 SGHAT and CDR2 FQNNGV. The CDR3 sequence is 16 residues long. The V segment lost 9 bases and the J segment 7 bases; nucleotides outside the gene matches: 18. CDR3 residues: CASSRNAGTATNEQFF. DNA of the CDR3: TGTGCCAGTTCGAGAAATGCCGGGACAGCCACGAATGAGCAGTTCTTC.

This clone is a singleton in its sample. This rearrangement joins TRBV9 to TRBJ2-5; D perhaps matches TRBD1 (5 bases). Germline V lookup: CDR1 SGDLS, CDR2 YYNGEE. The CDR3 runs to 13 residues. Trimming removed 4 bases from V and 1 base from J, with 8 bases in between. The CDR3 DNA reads TGTGCCAGCAGCAGGACACTCCAAGAGACCCAGTACTTC. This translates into CASSRTLQETQYF. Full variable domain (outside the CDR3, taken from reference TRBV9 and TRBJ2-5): DSGVTQTPKHLITATGQRVTLRCSPRSGDLSVYWYQQSLDQGLQFLIQYYNGEERAKGNILERFSAQQFPDLHSELNLSSLELGDSALYFCASSRTLQETQYFGPGTRLLVL.

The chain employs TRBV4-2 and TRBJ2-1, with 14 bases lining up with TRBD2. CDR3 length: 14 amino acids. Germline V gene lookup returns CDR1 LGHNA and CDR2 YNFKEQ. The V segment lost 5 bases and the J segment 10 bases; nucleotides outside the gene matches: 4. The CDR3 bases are TGTGCCAGCAGCGGACTAGCGGGAGGAAAGGAGCAGTTCTTC. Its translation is CASSGLAGGKEQFF.

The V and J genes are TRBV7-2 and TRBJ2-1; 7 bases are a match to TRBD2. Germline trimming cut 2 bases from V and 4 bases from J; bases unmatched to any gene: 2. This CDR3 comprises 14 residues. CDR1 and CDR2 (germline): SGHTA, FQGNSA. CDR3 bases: TGTGCCAGCAGCTTAATCGGGGGGTACAATGAGCAGTTCTTC. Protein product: CASSLIGGYNEQFF.

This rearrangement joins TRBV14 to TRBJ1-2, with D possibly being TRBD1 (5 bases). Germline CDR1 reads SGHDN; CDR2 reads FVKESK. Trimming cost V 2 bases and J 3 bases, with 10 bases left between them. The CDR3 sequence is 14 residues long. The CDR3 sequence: CASSQNKGHYGYTF. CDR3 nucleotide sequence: TGTGCCAGCAGCCAAAATAAGGGGCACTATGGCTACACCTTC.

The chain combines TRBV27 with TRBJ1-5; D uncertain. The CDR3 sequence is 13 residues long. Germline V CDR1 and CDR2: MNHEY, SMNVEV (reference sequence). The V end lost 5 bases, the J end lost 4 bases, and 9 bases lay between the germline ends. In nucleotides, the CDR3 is TGTGCCAGCAGTGTACGGGATAATCAGCCCCAGCATTTT. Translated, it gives CASSVRDNQPQHF.

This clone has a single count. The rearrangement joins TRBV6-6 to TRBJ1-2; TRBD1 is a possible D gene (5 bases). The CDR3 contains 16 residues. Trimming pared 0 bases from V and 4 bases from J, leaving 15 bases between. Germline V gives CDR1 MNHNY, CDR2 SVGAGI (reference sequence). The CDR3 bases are TGTGCCAGCAGTTACTCGCCGGGAGGGGTAGTCTATGGCTACACCTTC. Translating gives CASSYSPGGVVYGYTF.